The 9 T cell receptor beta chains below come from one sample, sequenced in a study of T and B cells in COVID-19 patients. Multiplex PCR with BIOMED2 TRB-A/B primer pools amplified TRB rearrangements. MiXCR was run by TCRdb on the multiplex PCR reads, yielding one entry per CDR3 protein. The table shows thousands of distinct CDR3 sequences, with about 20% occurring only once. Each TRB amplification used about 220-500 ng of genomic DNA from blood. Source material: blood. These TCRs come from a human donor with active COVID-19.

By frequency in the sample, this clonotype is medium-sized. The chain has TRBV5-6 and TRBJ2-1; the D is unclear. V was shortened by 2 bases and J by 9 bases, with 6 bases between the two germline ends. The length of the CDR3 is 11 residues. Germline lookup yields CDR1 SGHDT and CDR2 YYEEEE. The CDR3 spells CASSLGAEQFF. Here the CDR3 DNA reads TGTGCCAGCAGCTTAGGAGCTGAGCAGTTCTTC.

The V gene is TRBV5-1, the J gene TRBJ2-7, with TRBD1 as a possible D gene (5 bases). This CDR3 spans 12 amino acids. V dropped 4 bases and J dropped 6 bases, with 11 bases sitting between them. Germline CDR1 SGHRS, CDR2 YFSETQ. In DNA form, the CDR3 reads TGCGCCAGCAGCCAGGGCTCGGGCGAGCAGTACTTC. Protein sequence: CASSQGSGEQYF.

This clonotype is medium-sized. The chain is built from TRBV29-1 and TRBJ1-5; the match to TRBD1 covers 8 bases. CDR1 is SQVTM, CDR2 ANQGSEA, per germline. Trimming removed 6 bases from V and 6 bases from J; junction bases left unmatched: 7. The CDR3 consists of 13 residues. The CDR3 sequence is CSVVTGVGQPQHF. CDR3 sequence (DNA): TGCAGCGTCGTGACAGGGGTAGGTCAGCCCCAGCATTTT.

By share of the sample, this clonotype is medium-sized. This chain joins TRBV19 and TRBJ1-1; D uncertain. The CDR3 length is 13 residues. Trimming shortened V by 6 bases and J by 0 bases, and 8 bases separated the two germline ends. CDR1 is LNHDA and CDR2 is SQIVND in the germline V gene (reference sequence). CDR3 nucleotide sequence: TGTGCCAGTAGGGTCGGCCTGAACACTGAAGCTTTCTTT. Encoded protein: CASRVGLNTEAFF. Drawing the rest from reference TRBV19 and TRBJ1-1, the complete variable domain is DGGITQSPKYLFRKEGQNVTLSCEQNLNHDAMYWYRQDPGQGLRLIYYSQIVNDFQKGDIAEGYSVSREKKESFPLTVTSAQKNPTAFYLCASRVGLNTEAFFGQGTRLTVV.

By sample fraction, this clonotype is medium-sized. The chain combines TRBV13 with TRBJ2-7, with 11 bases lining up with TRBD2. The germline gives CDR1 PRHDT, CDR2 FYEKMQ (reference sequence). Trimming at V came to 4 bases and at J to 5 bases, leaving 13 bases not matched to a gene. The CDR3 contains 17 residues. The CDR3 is CASSSHLLAGELDEQYF. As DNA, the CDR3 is TGTGCCAGCAGCTCCCACCTACTAGCGGGAGAACTCGACGAGCAGTACTTC.

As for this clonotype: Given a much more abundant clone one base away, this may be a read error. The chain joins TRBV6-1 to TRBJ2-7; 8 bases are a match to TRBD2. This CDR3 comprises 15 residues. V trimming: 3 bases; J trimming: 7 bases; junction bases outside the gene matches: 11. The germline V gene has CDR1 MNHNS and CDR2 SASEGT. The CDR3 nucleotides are TGTGCCAGCAGTGAGTCTCGGGGGGGATCGCGGGAGCAGTACTTC. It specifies CASSESRGGSREQYF.

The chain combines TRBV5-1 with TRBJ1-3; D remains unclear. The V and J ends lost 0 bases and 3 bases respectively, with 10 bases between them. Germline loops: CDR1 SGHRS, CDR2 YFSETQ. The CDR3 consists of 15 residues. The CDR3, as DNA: TGCGCCAGCAGCTTGGCCCCCCGTGGTGGAAACACCATATATTTT. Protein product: CASSLAPRGGNTIYF.

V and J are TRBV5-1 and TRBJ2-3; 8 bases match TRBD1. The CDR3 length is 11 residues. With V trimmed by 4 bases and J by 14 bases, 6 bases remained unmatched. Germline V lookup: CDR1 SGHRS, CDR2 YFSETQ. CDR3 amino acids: CASSAGTGLYF. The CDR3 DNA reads TGCGCCAGCAGCGCCGGGACAGGTTTGTATTTT.

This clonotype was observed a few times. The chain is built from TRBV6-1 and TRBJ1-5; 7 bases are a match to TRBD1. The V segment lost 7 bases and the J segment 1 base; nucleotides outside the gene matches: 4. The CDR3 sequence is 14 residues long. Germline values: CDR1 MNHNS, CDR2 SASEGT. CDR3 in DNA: TGTGCCAGCACCAGGGGGACCAGCAATCAGCCCCAGCATTTT. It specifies CASTRGTSNQPQHF.